This T cell receptor beta chain was observed in a study of T cell changes during pregnancy in multiple sclerosis (dated by TCRdb to between 2018 and 2021). Regarding the complete study: In women with multiple sclerosis, the researchers looked at how the T cell repertoire shifted as pregnancy progressed.

Library generation was performed with the immunoSEQ multiplex PCR assay. Not all clones reach the TCRdb copy of this immuneACCESS table, which keeps in-frame sequences only. Checked studies attribute under half of the gap to unresolved V genes and leave the rest unexplained. This sample lists about 23,000 clones; roughly 91% were detected once. The ten largest account for approximately 6.3% of the sample. As to this clone: Its antigen is not yet known. Base qualities were left out, and no much larger clone turns up one base away.

From cysteine to phenylalanine, the CDR3 is 16 amino acids long. Only CDR3 DNA is held: 48 bases, read in frame from base 1. CDR1 and CDR2 (LNHDA, SQIVND) derive from the germline V gene (reference sequence). Compared with germline, V lacks 5 bases and J lacks 8 bases; bases without a gene match: 12. This chain is built from TRBV19 and TRBJ2-1, with 10 bases matching TRBD2. The source material was CD8+ T cells from peripheral blood mononuclear cells, sampled in the first trimester of pregnancy. The sequence derives from a female donor with multiple sclerosis, enrolled in a pregnancy study. The CDR3 corresponds to CASSLRASGRFDEQFF. The DNA sequence reads TGTGCCAGTAGTCTTCGGGCTAGCGGGAGATTCGATGAGCAGTTCTTC.